This T cell receptor beta chain emerged from a study of T-cell memory formation after mild COVID-19. Study-wide results and caveats: The main location of contracting CD4+ clones was CM and EM, and that of contracting CD8+ clones was EMRA.

Each CDR3 protein gets one entry after TCRdb re-called the 5' RACE reads with MiXCR. The profile covers roughly 510,000 distinct CDR3 sequences, with 17% appearing a single time and less than 10% taken by the ten largest. Comment on this clonotype: The target antigen is unknown.

This TCR was sampled from an adult woman who had mild COVID-19 (a few samples of this study predate the infection). Cell type and time point are not known. The sample taken for sequencing was PBMCs or a T cell subset sorted from them (not recorded which).

The CDR3: CASSSPEGLAGTQETQYF. The CDR3 region has the DNA TGTGCCAGCAGCTCACCAGAGGGACTAGCGGGGACGCAAGAGACCCAGTACTTC. This chain links TRBV7-2 with TRBJ2-5; 13 nucleotides agree with TRBD2. Trimming took 4 bases from V and 2 from J; bases not matched to a gene: 10. This CDR3 has 18 amino acids. CDR1 and CDR2 from the germline V gene are SGHTA and FQGNSA.